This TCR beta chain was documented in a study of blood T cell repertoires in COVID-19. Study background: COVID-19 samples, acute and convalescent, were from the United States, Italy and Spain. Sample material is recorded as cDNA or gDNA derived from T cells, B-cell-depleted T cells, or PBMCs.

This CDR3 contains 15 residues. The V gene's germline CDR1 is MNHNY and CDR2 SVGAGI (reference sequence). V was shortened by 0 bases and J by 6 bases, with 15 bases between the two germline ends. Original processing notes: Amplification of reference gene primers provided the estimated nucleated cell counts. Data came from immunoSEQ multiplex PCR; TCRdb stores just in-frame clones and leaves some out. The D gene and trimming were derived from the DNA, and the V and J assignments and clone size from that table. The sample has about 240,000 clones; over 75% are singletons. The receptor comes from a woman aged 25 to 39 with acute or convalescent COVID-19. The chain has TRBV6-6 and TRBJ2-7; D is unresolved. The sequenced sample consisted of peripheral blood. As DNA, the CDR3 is TGTGCCAGCAGTTACTCAGCGCAGCTCCAGATCGAGCAGTACTTC. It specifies CASSYSAQLQIEQYF.